These 30 T cell receptor beta chains share one sample of origin, sequenced in a study of blood T cell repertoires in COVID-19. Method: immunoSEQ multiplex PCR; TCRdb's copy keeps in-frame clones and lacks some. The sample has about 76,000 clones, 80% seen once; the top ten hold about 12%. Input material: peripheral blood. Receptors originate from a human donor in a cohort sampled during active COVID-19.

This clone was detected once. The chain is built from TRBV10-3 and TRBJ2-5; tentative D call: TRBD1 (6 bases). Germline CDR1 is ENHRY and CDR2 is SYGVKD. The CDR3 length is 14 residues. V was shortened by 4 bases and J by 4 bases, with 13 bases between the two germline ends. CDR3 nucleotide sequence: TGTGCCATCAGTGTCGCATCCAGGGGAGAGACCCAGTACTTC. This gives the protein CAISVASRGETQYF.

This chain links TRBV10-3 with TRBJ1-1; 9 bases line up with TRBD1. The germline gives CDR1 ENHRY, CDR2 SYGVKD. The CDR3 spans 14 residues. Trimming at V came to 7 bases and at J to 4 bases, leaving 7 bases not matched to a gene. CDR3 protein: CAITTQGASTEAFF. Written as DNA, the CDR3 is TGTGCCATCACCACACAGGGGGCAAGCACTGAAGCTTTCTTT.

The chain joins TRBV7-9 to TRBJ2-3; 8 bases line up with TRBD2. This CDR3 has 16 residues. Germline V gives CDR1 SEHNR, CDR2 FQNEAQ (reference sequence). V trimming: 4 bases; J trimming: 2 bases; junction bases outside the gene matches: 8. CDR3 nucleotides: TGTGCCAGCAGCTCCCGGGGGGGATCCTACACAGATACGCAGTATTTT. Residues: CASSSRGGSYTDTQYF.

This rearrangement joins TRBV2 to TRBJ2-7, with D possibly TRBD1 on 5 matching bases. V was pared by 8 bases and J by 4 bases, with 18 bases between. The CDR3 is 14 amino acids. The germline gives CDR1 SNHLY, CDR2 FYNNEI. CDR3 sequence: CASGLQGDGYEQYV. The CDR3 DNA is TGTGCCAGCGGGCTTCAGGGCGATGGGTACGAGCAGTACGTC.

This chain links TRBV19 with TRBJ2-2; 7 bases fit TRBD2. Germline lookup yields CDR1 LNHDA and CDR2 SQIVND (reference sequence). Trimming took 3 bases from V and 4 from J; bases not matched to a gene: 8. This CDR3 has 16 residues. The CDR3 DNA reads TGTGCCAGTAGTATTGAGTCGCTAGCGGTCACCGGGGAGCTGTTTTTT. It is translated as CASSIESLAVTGELFF. The variable domain in full, completed from reference TRBV19 and TRBJ2-2, reads DGGITQSPKYLFRKEGQNVTLSCEQNLNHDAMYWYRQDPGQGLRLIYYSQIVNDFQKGDIAEGYSVSREKKESFPLTVTSAQKNPTAFYLCASSIESLAVTGELFFGEGSRLTVL.

This sequence joins TRBV18 and TRBJ1-4; tentative D call: TRBD1 (5 bases). Between the trimmed V and J ends, which lost 0 bases and 8 bases, there was a span of 13 bases. CDR3 size: 15 residues. Germline loops: CDR1 KGHSH, CDR2 LQKENI. Here the CDR3 reads CASSPPGRRGEKLFF. CDR3 bases: TGTGCCAGCTCACCACCGGGTAGGAGGGGCGAAAAACTGTTTTTT.

The J gene is TRBJ1-2, the V gene TRBV19, with D perhaps TRBD1 (6 bases). The germline V gene has CDR1 LNHDA and CDR2 SQIVND (reference sequence). Between the trimmed V and J ends, which lost 5 bases and 8 bases, there was a span of 15 bases. The CDR3 consists of 13 residues. CDR3 protein: CASSETGPMGYTF. The DNA for the CDR3 is TGTGCCAGTAGTGAGACAGGTCCGATGGGCTACACCTTC.

A remark on this clone: One end of the junction is discordant with germline, which a read error may explain. The V gene is TRBV7-7, the J gene TRBJ2-1, with 10 positions matching TRBD1. CDR1 and CDR2 from the germline V gene are SSHAT and FNYEAQ (reference sequence). The CDR3 loop spans 18 amino acids. CDR3 sequence (DNA): TGTGCTAGCAGCTTAGCTCCCGGGGGGACAGGGGCTCTCAATGAGCAGTTCTTC. It codes for CASSLAPGGTGALNEQFF. Filled out from reference TRBV7-7 and TRBJ2-1, the complete variable domain reads GAGVSQSPRYKVTKRGQDVTLRCDPISSHATLYWYQQALGQGPEFLTYFNYEAQPDKSGLPSDRFSAERPEGSISTLTIQRTEQRDSAMYRCASSLAPGGTGALNEQFFGPGTRLTVL.

V usage is TRBV20-1 and J usage is TRBJ2-5; D perhaps matches TRBD2 (7 bases). With 3 bases removed from V and 4 bases from J, the gap between germline ends came to 12 bases. The germline CDR1 and CDR2 sequences are DFQATT and SNEGSKA (reference sequence). The CDR3 runs 13 residues. CDR3 amino acids: CSASRGALETQYF. CDR3 coding DNA: TGCAGTGCTAGTCGGGGGGCTTTAGAGACCCAGTACTTC.

The V gene is TRBV6-6, the J gene TRBJ2-7, with 7 bases matching TRBD1. The CDR3 is 13 residues long. The trim removed 0 bases at V and 4 bases at J, leaving 0 bases unmatched. Germline V gives CDR1 MNHNY, CDR2 SVGAGI (reference sequence). This chain's CDR3 is CASSYSGQYEQYV. CDR3 coding DNA: TGTGCCAGCAGTTACTCGGGACAGTACGAGCAGTACGTC.

The chain is built from TRBV18 and TRBJ2-1; 11 positions agree with TRBD2. J gave up 0 bases and V 3 bases, and 4 bases lay outside the gene matches. The CDR3 extends over 17 amino acids. Germline V gene data show CDR1 as KGHSH and CDR2 as LQKENI. DNA of the CDR3: TGTGCCAGCTCACCCCCTAGCGGGAGGAGCTCCTACAATGAGCAGTTCTTC. Translation: CASSPPSGRSSYNEQFF.

This chain connects TRBV2 to TRBJ2-7; a weak D match, TRBD2 (7 bases). This CDR3 is built from 16 residues. V was clipped by 4 bases and J by 2 bases, with 18 bases between them. From germline, CDR1 is SNHLY and CDR2 FYNNEI. The chain's CDR3 is CASSVPRGGYPYEQYF. The CDR3 nucleotides are TGTGCCAGCAGTGTGCCGCGCGGGGGCTACCCCTACGAGCAGTACTTC.

The genes are TRBV7-9 and TRBJ1-1; 8 bases are a match to TRBD1. This CDR3 is 14 amino acids long. Trimming cost V 7 bases and J 1 base; bases outside gene matches: 5. The germline gives CDR1 SEHNR, CDR2 FQNEAQ (reference sequence). The chain's CDR3 is CASTPDRGNTEAFF. CDR3 sequence (DNA): TGTGCCAGCACCCCTGACAGGGGGAACACTGAAGCTTTCTTT.

The J gene is TRBJ1-5, the V gene TRBV28; 7 bases align to TRBD1. The J segment lost 9 bases and the V segment lost 5 bases, leaving 10 bases of the junction unmatched. Germline CDR1 MDHEN, CDR2 SYDVKM. The length of the CDR3 is 14 residues. The CDR3 DNA reads TGTGCCAGCAGTGTGGACAGGTCCGCAGGGCCCCAGCATTTT. Amino acid sequence: CASSVDRSAGPQHF.

The J gene is TRBJ1-4, the V gene TRBV30; D not resolved. This CDR3 has 12 residues. Germline lookup yields CDR1 GTSNPN and CDR2 SVGIG (reference sequence). The V end was cut by 0 bases, the J end by 8 bases, with 7 bases between. CDR3 coding DNA: TGTGCCTGGAGTGTACGGGAGGAAAAACTGTTTTTT. Encoded protein: CAWSVREEKLFF.

V usage is TRBV7-2 and J usage is TRBJ1-1; D not resolved. The CDR3 is made up of 15 amino acids. Trimming cost V 6 bases and J 0 bases, with 14 bases left between them. CDR1 and CDR2 (germline): SGHTA, FQGNSA. Here the CDR3 DNA reads TGTGCCAGCAGTACCGTGGGAGGTATGAACACTGAAGCTTTCTTT. This gives the protein CASSTVGGMNTEAFF.

J is TRBJ2-5 and V is TRBV5-4; TRBD2 is a possible D gene (5 bases). Per the germline V gene, CDR1 is SGHNT and CDR2 is YYREEE (reference sequence). The CDR3 contains 15 residues. V was shortened by 0 bases and J by 3 bases, with 12 bases between the two germline ends. For the CDR3, the DNA is TGTGCCAGCAGCTTGGGAGGGCTGCCCGAAGAGACCCAGTACTTC. Translated: CASSLGGLPEETQYF.

The J gene is TRBJ2-5, the V gene TRBV19; D is possibly TRBD1 (6 bases). Per germline, CDR1 LNHDA and CDR2 SQIVND (reference sequence). The CDR3 has 13 residues. V was clipped by 4 bases and J by 5 bases, with 11 bases between them. Here the CDR3 DNA reads TGTGCCAGTAGTACTGTAAGGGGGGAGACCCAGTACTTC. Translation: CASSTVRGETQYF.

The chain combines TRBV6-5 with TRBJ2-5; TRBD1 agrees at 7 bases. The CDR3 runs 15 residues. The J segment lost 1 base and the V segment lost 6 bases, leaving 8 bases of the junction unmatched. Germline assignment: CDR1 MNHEY and CDR2 SVGAGI. The CDR3 DNA sequence: TGTGCCAGCAGCCGACAGGGTATAAGCCAAGAGACCCAGTACTTC. Protein product: CASSRQGISQETQYF.

This chain connects TRBV19 to TRBJ1-6, with D perhaps matching TRBD1 (6 bases). Germline-derived CDR1 and CDR2 are LNHDA and SQIVND (reference sequence). There are 15 residues in the CDR3. Deletions cut 5 bases from V and 3 bases from J, with 11 bases between. The CDR3 sequence is CASSWGRDYNSPLHF. Here the CDR3 DNA reads TGTGCCAGTAGTTGGGGGCGAGACTATAATTCACCCCTCCACTTT.

CDR3 nucleotide sequence: TGCGCCAGCAGCTTGTTAGGGAGTAACAATCAGCCCCAGCATTTT. Translating gives CASSLLGSNNQPQHF. The V gene is TRBV5-1, the J gene TRBJ1-5; no reliable D call. Per germline, CDR1 SGHRS and CDR2 YFSETQ. This CDR3 has 15 amino acids. V was cut by 1 base and J by 3 bases, with 11 bases left in between.

The V and J genes are TRBV7-9 and TRBJ2-7; 9 bases are shared with TRBD1. From germline, CDR1 is SEHNR and CDR2 FQNEAQ (reference sequence). The CDR3 runs to 14 residues. After removal of 3 bases from V and 9 bases from J, the junction contained 9 bases not matched to a gene. CDR3: CASSFQKTGGVQYF. The CDR3 coding sequence is TGTGCCAGCAGCTTCCAGAAGACAGGGGGTGTGCAGTACTTC.

V and J are TRBV11-3 and TRBJ1-1; 7 bases are shared with TRBD1. Looked up from germline, CDR1 is SGHNT and CDR2 is YENEEA. The V gene end was trimmed by 4 bases and the J gene end by 6 bases; junction bases not matched to a gene: 8. The CDR3 has 14 residues. The CDR3 DNA is TGTGCCAGCAGCTATAACAGGGGTAGAGCTGAAGCTTTCTTT. Encoded protein: CASSYNRGRAEAFF. The whole variable domain, remainder taken from reference TRBV11-3 and TRBJ1-1, is EAGVVQSPRYKIIEKKQPVAFWCNPISGHNTLYWYLQNLGQGPELLIRYENEEAVDDSQLPKDRFSAERLKGVDSTLKIQPAELGDSAVYLCASSYNRGRAEAFFGQGTRLTVV.

In its sample, this clone was seen a few times. The J gene is TRBJ2-7, the V gene TRBV7-2, with 10 bases that match TRBD2. Germline loops: CDR1 SGHTA, CDR2 FQGNSA. The CDR3 loop spans 16 amino acids. V lost 5 bases and J lost 2; bases outside the gene matches: 9. The CDR3 bases are TGTGCCAGCAGCGAGAGAATAGCGGGGGGCGCCTACGAGCAGTACTTC. This translates into CASSERIAGGAYEQYF.

The chain employs TRBV6-6 and TRBJ2-1; TRBD1 might be the D (6 bases). Germline assignment: CDR1 MNHNY and CDR2 SVGAGI (reference sequence). Trimming took 5 bases from V and 2 from J, leaving 16 bases between them. CDR3 length equals 16 residues. The CDR3, as DNA: TGTGCCAGCAGTATAACAGGGTCCCCCCCCTACAATGAGCAGTTCTTC. It codes for CASSITGSPPYNEQFF.

This clone was seen only once. The V gene is TRBV19, the J gene TRBJ1-1; 9 bases match TRBD1. J gave up 1 base and V 10 bases, and 10 bases lay outside the gene matches. Germline CDR1 reads LNHDA; CDR2 reads SQIVND (reference sequence). The CDR3 has 15 residues. The CDR3, as DNA: TGTGCCACCAAGACCCCGGGACAGGGGAACACTGAAGCTTTCTTT. Amino acid sequence: CATKTPGQGNTEAFF.

The chain employs TRBV12-5 and TRBJ2-7; TRBD1 aligns across 9 bases. Germline CDR1 reads LGHNT; CDR2 reads FRNRAP. V trimming: 7 bases; J trimming: 4 bases; junction bases outside the gene matches: 11. CDR3 length: 15 amino acids. The CDR3 loop reads CASAPDRDRVYEQYV. The CDR3, as DNA: TGTGCTAGTGCCCCTGATCGGGACAGGGTTTACGAGCAGTACGTC.

This chain joins TRBV5-1 and TRBJ2-5; 7 nucleotides line up with TRBD2. This CDR3 is built from 14 residues. CDR1 is SGHRS, CDR2 YFSETQ, per germline. The trim removed 5 bases at V and 1 base at J, leaving 5 bases unmatched. The DNA for the CDR3 is TGCGCCAGCAGGGCGGGAGCCCTCCAAGAGACCCAGTACTTC. It yields the protein CASRAGALQETQYF.

This chain uses TRBV4-2 with TRBJ2-7; TRBD2 might be the D (7 bases). The ends were cut back, 2 bases at V and 0 bases at J, with 11 bases in the middle. The CDR3 spans 15 residues. Germline values: CDR1 LGHNA, CDR2 YNFKEQ. This chain's CDR3 is CASSQRGAGSYEQYF. DNA of the CDR3: TGTGCCAGCAGCCAACGGGGGGCGGGCTCCTACGAGCAGTACTTC.

This chain uses TRBV11-3 with TRBJ2-1; 11 nucleotides align to TRBD2. Germline V gene sequence: CDR1 SGHNT, CDR2 YENEEA. There are 16 residues in the CDR3. With V trimmed by 1 base and J by 5 bases, 4 bases remained unmatched. The CDR3, as DNA: TGTGCCAGCAGCTTAGTACTAGCGGGAGCCAACAATGAGCAGTTCTTC. Translated: CASSLVLAGANNEQFF.